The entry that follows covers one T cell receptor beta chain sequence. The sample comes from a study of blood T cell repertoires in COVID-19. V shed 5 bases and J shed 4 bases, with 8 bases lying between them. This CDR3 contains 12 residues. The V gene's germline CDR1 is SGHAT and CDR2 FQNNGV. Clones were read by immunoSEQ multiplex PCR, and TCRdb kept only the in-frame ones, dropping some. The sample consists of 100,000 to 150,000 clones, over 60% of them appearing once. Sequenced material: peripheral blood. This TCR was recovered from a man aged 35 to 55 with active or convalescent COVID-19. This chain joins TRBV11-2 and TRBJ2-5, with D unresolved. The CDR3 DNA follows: TGTGCCAGCAGCCTGACTCTAGAGACCCAGTACTTC. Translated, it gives CASSLTLETQYF.